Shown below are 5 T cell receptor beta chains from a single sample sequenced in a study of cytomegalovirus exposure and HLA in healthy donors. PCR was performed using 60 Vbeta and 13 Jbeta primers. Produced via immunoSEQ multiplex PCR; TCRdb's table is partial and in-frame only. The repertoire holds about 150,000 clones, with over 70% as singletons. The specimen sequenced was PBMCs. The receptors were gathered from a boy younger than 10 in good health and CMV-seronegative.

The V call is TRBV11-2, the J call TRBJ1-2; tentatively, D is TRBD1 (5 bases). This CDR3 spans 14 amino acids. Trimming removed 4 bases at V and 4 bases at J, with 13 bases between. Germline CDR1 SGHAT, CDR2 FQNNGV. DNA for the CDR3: TGTGCCAGCAGCTCCGACAGACTCCCCTATGGCTACACCTTC. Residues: CASSSDRLPYGYTF.

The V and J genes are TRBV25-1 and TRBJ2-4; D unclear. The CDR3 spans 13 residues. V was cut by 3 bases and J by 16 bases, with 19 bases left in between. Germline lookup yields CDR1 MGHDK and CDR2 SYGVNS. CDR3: CASSDETRPKIYF. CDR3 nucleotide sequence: TGTGCCAGCAGTGACGAGACAAGACCAAAGATTTACTTC.

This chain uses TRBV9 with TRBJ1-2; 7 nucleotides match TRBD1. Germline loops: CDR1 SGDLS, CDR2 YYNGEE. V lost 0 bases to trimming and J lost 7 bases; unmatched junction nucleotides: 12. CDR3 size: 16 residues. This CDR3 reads CASSVGQGLSRGGYTF. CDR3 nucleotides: TGTGCCAGCAGCGTAGGACAGGGACTCTCGCGAGGTGGCTACACCTTC.

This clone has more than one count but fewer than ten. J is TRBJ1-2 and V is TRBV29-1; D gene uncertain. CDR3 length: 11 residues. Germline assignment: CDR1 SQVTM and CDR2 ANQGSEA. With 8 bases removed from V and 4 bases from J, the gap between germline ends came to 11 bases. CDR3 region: CSYGEGYGYTF. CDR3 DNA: TGCAGCTACGGCGAGGGCTATGGCTACACCTTC.

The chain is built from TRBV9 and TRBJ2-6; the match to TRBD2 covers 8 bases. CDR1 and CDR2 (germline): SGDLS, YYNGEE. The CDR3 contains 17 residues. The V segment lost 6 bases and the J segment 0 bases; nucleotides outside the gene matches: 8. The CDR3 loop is CASNLSGDRSGANVLTF. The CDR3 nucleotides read TGTGCCAGCAACCTTAGCGGGGACCGCTCTGGGGCCAACGTCCTGACTTTC. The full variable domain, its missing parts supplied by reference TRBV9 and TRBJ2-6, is DSGVTQTPKHLITATGQRVTLRCSPRSGDLSVYWYQQSLDQGLQFLIQYYNGEERAKGNILERFSAQQFPDLHSELNLSSLELGDSALYFCASNLSGDRSGANVLTFGAGSRLTVL.